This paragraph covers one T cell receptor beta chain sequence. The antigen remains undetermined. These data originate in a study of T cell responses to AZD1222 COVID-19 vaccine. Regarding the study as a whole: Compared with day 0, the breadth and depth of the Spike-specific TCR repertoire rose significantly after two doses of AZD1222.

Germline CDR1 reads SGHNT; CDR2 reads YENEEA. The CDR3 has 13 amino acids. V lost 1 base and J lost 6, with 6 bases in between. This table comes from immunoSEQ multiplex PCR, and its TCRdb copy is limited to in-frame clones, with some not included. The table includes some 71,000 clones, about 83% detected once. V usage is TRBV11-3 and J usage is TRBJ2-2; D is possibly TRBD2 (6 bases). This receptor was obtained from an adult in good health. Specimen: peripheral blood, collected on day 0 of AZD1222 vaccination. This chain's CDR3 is CASSLAGAGELFF. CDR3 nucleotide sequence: TGTGCCAGCAGCTTAGCGGGGGCCGGGGAGCTGTTTTTT.